The subject of this entry is one T cell receptor (beta chain). The data belong to a study of blood T cell repertoires in COVID-19. V was shortened by 4 bases and J by 1 base, with 13 bases between the two germline ends. The CDR3 is 15 residues long. Germline V gene data show CDR1 as LGHNA and CDR2 as YNFKEQ. Sequenced by immunoSEQ multiplex PCR; TCRdb stores in-frame clones only, minus some. Altogether a few hundred thousand clones are present, more than 75% being singletons, with the ten largest covering over 0.95%. The sequence was obtained from a man aged 35 to 55 with acute or convalescent COVID-19. The chain combines TRBV4-2 with TRBJ1-1; D is unclear. What was sequenced was peripheral blood. The CDR3 bases are TGTGCCAGCAGCCCCACACTGACGGGGAACACTGAAGCTTTCTTT. Translated, it gives CASSPTLTGNTEAFF.